This T cell receptor (beta chain) was found in a study of regulatory T cells in long-lasting Graves disease. About the study: Persistent Graves' disease denoted over 5 years of antithyroid drugs plus positive TSH receptor antibodies.

Arm-PCR of CDR3 regions with iRepertoire HTBI primers generated TCR beta libraries. Study processing details: About 62 TRBV and roughly 15 TRBJ segments were identified across samples. TCRdb re-called the multiplex PCR reads with MiXCR, one entry per CDR3 protein. The V and J calls reflect TCRdb's pipeline rather than the authors' work. The sample contains about 470,000 distinct CDR3 sequences, under 25% of which appear only once. In its sample, this clonotype was seen a few times. Its antigen is undetermined. The sample's time point: persistent/refractory GD, antithyroid drugs over 5 years with positive TRAb. The TCR library was made from RNA extracted from PBMCs. Germline CDR1 MNHEY, CDR2 SVGAGI. V dropped 3 bases and J dropped 2 bases, with 11 bases sitting between them. The CDR3 length is 14 residues. Study findings and constraints: It was possible that the small sample size reduced accuracy. Persistent cases favored TRBV28, TRBJ1-2 and TRBJ2-5.

The rearrangement uses TRBV6-5 and TRBJ2-7; TRBD1 or TRBD2 may be the D gene (5 bases each). The input for sequencing was peripheral blood mononuclear cells (PBMCs), taken when the disease was refractory, from a patient treated with antithyroid drugs. The clonotype comes from a female donor with Graves disease. For the CDR3, the DNA is TGTGCCAGCAGTTATGGGGTGGGGGCCTACGAGCAGTACTTC. Translated: CASSYGVGAYEQYF.